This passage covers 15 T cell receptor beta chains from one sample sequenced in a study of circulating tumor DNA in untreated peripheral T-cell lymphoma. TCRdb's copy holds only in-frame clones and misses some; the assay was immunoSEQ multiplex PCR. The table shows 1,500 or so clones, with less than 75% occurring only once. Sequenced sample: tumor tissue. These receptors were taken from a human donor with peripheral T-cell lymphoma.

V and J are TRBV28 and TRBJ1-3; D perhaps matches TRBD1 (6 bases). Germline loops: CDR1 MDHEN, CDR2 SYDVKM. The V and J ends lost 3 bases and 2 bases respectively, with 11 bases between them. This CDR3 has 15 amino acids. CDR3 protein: CASSFAGTTGNTIYF. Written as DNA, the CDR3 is TGTGCCAGCAGTTTCGCCGGGACAACTGGAAACACCATATATTTT.

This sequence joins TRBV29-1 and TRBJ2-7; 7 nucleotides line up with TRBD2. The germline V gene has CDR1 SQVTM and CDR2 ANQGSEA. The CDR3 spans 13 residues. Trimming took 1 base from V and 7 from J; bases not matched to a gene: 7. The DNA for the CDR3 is TGCAGCGTTGAAGTAGGGGAGGGTTCGGAGCAGTACTTC. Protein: CSVEVGEGSEQYF.

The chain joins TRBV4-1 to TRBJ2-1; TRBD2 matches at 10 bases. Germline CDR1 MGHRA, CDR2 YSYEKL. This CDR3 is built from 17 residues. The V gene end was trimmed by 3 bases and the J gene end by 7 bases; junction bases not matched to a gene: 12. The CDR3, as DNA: TGCGCCAGCAGCCACAAGCCCGGGACTAGCGTAAGGAATGAGCAGTTCTTC. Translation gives CASSHKPGTSVRNEQFF.

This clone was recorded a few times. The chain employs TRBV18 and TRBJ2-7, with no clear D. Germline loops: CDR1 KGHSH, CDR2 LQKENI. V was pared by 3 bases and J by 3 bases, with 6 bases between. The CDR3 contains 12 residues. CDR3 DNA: TGTGCCAGCTCACCTACAAACTACGAGCAGTACTTC. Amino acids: CASSPTNYEQYF.

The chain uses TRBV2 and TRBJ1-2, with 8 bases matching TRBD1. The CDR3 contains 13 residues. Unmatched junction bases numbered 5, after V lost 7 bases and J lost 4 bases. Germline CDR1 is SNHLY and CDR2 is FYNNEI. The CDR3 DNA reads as TGTGCCAGCATAAACAGGGGGGGCTATGGCTACACCTTC. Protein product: CASINRGGYGYTF.

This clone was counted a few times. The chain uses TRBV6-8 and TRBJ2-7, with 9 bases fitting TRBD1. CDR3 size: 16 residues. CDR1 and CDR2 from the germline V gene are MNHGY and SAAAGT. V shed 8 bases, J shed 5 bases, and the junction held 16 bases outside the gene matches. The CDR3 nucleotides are TGTGCCAGCCCCCCGGGGAGGGACAGGGTATTTAACGAGCAGTACTTC. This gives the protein CASPPGRDRVFNEQYF.

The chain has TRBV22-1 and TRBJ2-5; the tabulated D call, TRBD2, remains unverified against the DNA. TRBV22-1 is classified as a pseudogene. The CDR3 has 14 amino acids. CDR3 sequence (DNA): TGTGCCAGCAGTCCGGGGGGGCCCAAGGAGACCCAGTACTTC. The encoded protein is CASSPGGPKETQYF.

CDR3 DNA sequence: TGTGCCAGCAGCCACAGACAGGGTTGGGCCACTGAAGCTTTCTTT. Translated, it gives CASSHRQGWATEAFF. The chain couples TRBV11-3 to TRBJ1-1, with TRBD1 matching 7 bases. V lost 5 bases and J lost 4; bases outside the gene matches: 10. CDR3 length equals 15 residues. Germline V gene lookup returns CDR1 SGHNT and CDR2 YENEEA.

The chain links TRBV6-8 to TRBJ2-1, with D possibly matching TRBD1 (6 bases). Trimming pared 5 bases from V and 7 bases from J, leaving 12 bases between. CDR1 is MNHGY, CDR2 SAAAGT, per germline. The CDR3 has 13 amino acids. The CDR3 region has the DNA TGTGCCAGCAGTGATTGGCAGGGGAATGAGCAGTTCTTC. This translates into CASSDWQGNEQFF.

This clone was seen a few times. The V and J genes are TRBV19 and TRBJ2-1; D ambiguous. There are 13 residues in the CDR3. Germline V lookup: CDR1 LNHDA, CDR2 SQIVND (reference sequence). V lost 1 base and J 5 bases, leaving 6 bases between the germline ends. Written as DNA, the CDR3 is TGTGCCAGTAGTATAGTCAGGCACAATGAGCAGTTCTTC. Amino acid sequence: CASSIVRHNEQFF.

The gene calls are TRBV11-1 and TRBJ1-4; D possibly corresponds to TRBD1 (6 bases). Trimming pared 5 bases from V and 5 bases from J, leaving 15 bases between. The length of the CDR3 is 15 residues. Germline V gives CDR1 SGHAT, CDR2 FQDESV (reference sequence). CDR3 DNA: TGTGCCAGCAGCATCAGGGGACGTACGAATGAAAAACTGTTTTTT. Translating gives CASSIRGRTNEKLFF.

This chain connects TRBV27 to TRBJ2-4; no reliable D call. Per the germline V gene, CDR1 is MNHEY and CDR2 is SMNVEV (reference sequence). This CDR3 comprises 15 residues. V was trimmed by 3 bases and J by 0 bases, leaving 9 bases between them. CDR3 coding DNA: TGTGCCAGCAGTTTGACCAACTTAGCCAAAAACATTCAGTACTTC. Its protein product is CASSLTNLAKNIQYF.

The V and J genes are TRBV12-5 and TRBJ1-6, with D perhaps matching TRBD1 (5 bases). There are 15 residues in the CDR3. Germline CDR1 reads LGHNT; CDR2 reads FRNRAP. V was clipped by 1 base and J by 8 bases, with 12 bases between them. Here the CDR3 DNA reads TGTGCTAGTGGTTTGGAGACCGGGGGGGATTCACCCCTCCACTTT. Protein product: CASGLETGGDSPLHF.

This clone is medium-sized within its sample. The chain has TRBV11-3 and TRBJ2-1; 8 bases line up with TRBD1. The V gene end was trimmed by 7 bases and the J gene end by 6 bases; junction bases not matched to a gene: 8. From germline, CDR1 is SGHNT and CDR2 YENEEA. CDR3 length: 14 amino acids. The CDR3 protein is CASNAGTGFNEQFF. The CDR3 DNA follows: TGTGCCAGCAACGCCGGGACAGGATTCAATGAGCAGTTCTTC.

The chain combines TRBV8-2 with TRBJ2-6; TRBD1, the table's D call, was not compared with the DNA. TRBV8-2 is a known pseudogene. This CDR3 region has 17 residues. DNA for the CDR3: TGTGGCAGTGTATACCGTATGCCACAAAGTCGGGCCAACGTCCTGACTTTC. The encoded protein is CGSVYRMPQSRANVLTF.